This is a list of T cell receptor beta chains from one sample in a study of T cells in Graves' hyperthyroidism and ophthalmopathy. TCRdb independently ran MiXCR on the multiplex PCR reads; one entry per CDR3 protein. The repertoire holds about 640,000 distinct CDR3 sequences, with about 20% as singletons. The sequencing input was blood. These receptors came from a man aged 25 to 45 with Graves' ophthalmopathy. CDR3s include the opening cysteine and the closing phenylalanine or tryptophan. The D gene is left open where the match is weak. Clone size appears in some rows only: once, few, many, or a class for an expanded clone.

v_call	j_call	clone_size	d_call	cdr3_aa	cdr3_nt
TRBV30	TRBJ2-3	.	TRBD2	CAWLRSGTTDTQYF	TGTGCCTGGTTAAGGAGCGGGACCACAGATACGCAGTATTTT
TRBV20-1	TRBJ2-7	many	TRBD2	CSARDTQHSGRNDEQYF	TGCAGTGCTAGAGATACGCAGCATAGCGGGAGAAATGACGAGCAGTACTTC
TRBV10-2	TRBJ2-5	.	TRBD2	CATPAETSGPEETQYF	TGCGCCACCCCTGCAGAGACTAGCGGACCCGAGGAGACCCAGTACTTC
TRBV19	TRBJ2-7	.	.	CASSQLTGLGYEQYF	TGTGCCAGTAGCCAATTAACCGGACTGGGATACGAGCAGTACTTC
TRBV29-1	TRBJ2-7	.	.	CSVGATAYEQYF	TGCAGCGTTGGAGCGACAGCCTACGAGCAGTACTTC
TRBV4-1	TRBJ2-1	few	TRBD2	CASSRLADYNEQFF	TGCGCCAGCAGTCGACTAGCGGATTACAATGAGCAGTTCTTC
TRBV7-2	TRBJ2-7	.	.	CASSLYTPREQYF	TGTGCCAGCAGCCTTTATACACCTAGGGAGCAGTACTTC
TRBV24-1	TRBJ2-1	many	.	CATSDFPGVSGYNEQFF	TGTGCCACCAGTGATTTCCCTGGGGTTAGCGGCTACAATGAGCAGTTCTTC
TRBV20-1	TRBJ1-2	.	.	CSASPPETGVFYGYTF	TGCAGTGCTAGTCCCCCTGAGACAGGAGTATTCTATGGCTACACCTTC
TRBV7-8	TRBJ1-6	few	.	CASSSDLSTDLNSPLHF	TGTGCCAGCAGCTCTGACCTCTCGACCGATTTGAATTCACCCCTCCACTTT
TRBV11-2	TRBJ2-2	.	TRBD2	CASSLVWTSGIWGNTGELFF	TGTGCCAGCAGCTTAGTCTGGACTAGCGGGATCTGGGGGAACACCGGGGAGCTGTTTTTT
TRBV7-9	TRBJ1-1	few	.	CASSLGTNRNTEAFF	TGTGCCAGCAGCTTAGGGACAAATAGAAACACTGAAGCTTTCTTT
TRBV5-6	TRBJ2-5	few	.	CASSLARRTQETQYF	TGTGCCAGCAGCTTGGCCAGGCGGACACAAGAGACCCAGTACTTC
TRBV11-2	TRBJ1-5	.	.	CASSLRGLEGQPQHF	TGTGCCAGCAGCTTAAGAGGGTTAGAGGGTCAGCCCCAGCATTTT
TRBV9	TRBJ2-5	few	.	CASSVAGWAEGETQYF	TGTGCCAGCAGCGTAGCTGGGTGGGCCGAGGGAGAGACCCAGTACTTC
TRBV27	TRBJ1-2	many	.	CASSSPPRGDGYTF	TGTGCCAGCAGTTCACCTCCGAGGGGCGATGGCTACACCTTC
TRBV3-1	TRBJ2-5	few	TRBD2	CASSQGSMAGAETQYF	TGTGCCAGCAGCCAGGGGAGTATGGCGGGAGCTGAGACCCAGTACTTC
TRBV7-3	TRBJ1-1	many	.	CASSKTGMNTEAFF	TGTGCCAGCAGCAAAACAGGGATGAACACTGAAGCTTTCTTT
TRBV7-8	TRBJ1-2	.	.	CASSLAVRTATWEDGYTF	TGTGCCAGCAGCTTAGCGGTACGAACAGCAACCTGGGAAGATGGCTACACCTTC
TRBV5-1	TRBJ2-5	.	.	CASSLEGVETQYF	TGCGCCAGCAGCTTGGAAGGGGTGGAGACCCAGTACTTC
TRBV2	TRBJ2-7	many	TRBD1	CASSAGQGAGYEQYF	TGTGCCAGCAGTGCAGGACAGGGAGCTGGCTACGAGCAGTACTTC
TRBV7-6	TRBJ1-4	.	.	CASSSINAGYEKLFF	TGTGCCAGCAGCAGCATAAACGCGGGGTACGAAAAACTGTTTTTT
TRBV3-1	TRBJ2-1	.	TRBD2	CASSQDPTGLVSNEQFF	TGTGCCAGCAGCCAAGACCCCACGGGACTAGTCTCCAATGAGCAGTTCTTC
TRBV3-1	TRBJ1-1	many	.	CASSQVKPPEAFF	TGTGCCAGCAGCCAAGTAAAGCCCCCGGAAGCTTTCTTT
TRBV7-9	TRBJ2-1	once	.	CASSPHWRQGNSYNEQFF	TGTGCCAGCAGCCCCCACTGGCGCCAGGGCAACTCCTACAATGAGCAGTTCTTC
TRBV20-1	TRBJ2-3	.	.	CSASWGRTDTQYF	TGCAGTGCTAGTTGGGGTCGCACAGATACGCAGTATTTT
TRBV20-1	TRBJ2-1	few	TRBD2	CSARGTSGSPNEQFF	TGCAGTGCTAGAGGGACTAGCGGGAGTCCCAATGAGCAGTTCTTC
TRBV29-1	TRBJ2-1	many	TRBD1	CSVRDRGWDNEQFF	TGCAGCGTCCGCGACAGGGGGTGGGACAATGAGCAGTTCTTC
TRBV29-1	TRBJ2-3	few	.	CSVRDGTDTQYF	TGCAGCGTCAGGGATGGCACAGATACGCAGTATTTT